Reported below is one T cell receptor beta chain. The sample holds many counts of this clonotype. Its antigen target is currently unknown. Qualities for individual bases were not recorded, and no much larger clone is one base off. The CDR3 sequence holds 17 residues, the cysteine and phenylalanine included. The kept DNA is CDR3 alone, 51 bases in frame from the first base. Compared with germline, V lacks 4 bases and J lacks 2 bases; bases without a gene match: 13. CDR1 DFQATT and CDR2 SNEGSKA are derived from the germline V gene (reference sequence). This specimen belongs to a study of CD8 T cells in ankylosing spondylitis (TCRdb year 2017). Context from the whole study: T cell receptor beta repertoires were profiled in healthy donors and ankylosing spondylitis patients so that disease-linked TCR variants could be found. The whole study cohort included some 100 healthy donors and 25 ankylosing spondylitis patients. Peripheral blood was sampled, and synovial fluid was also collected from ankylosing spondylitis patients. Overall results and qualifications from the work: Some motif variants were previously reported in synovial fluid and blood of reactive arthritis patients, suggesting common disease-initiation mechanisms. The disease-linked clones had a CD8+ phenotype and were found at relatively low frequencies in peripheral blood. Blood from ankylosing spondylitis patients appeared to be characterized by a TCR beta motif made up of 8 or 9 highly homologous amino acid variants. The disease-linked clones were reported as significantly enriched in matched synovial fluid samples from ankylosing spondylitis patients.

The sequencing machine was an Illumina HiSeq 2500. Quantitative 5'-RACE with molecular barcodes was used to prepare TCR beta libraries. The paper's data handling went like this. A new computational method, built on a probabilistic model of VDJ rearrangement, was used to identify disease-linked TCR variants. The public sequencing data were trimmed at Q25 with fastp and processed into clonotypes with MiXCR by TCRdb, which kept only in-frame beta chains. Merged by CDR3 protein, the rows form single entries marked with the most common genes and DNA. TCRdb's processing, not the study's, gives the V and J calls here. The sample yields 30,000 to 35,000 distinct CDR3 sequences; under 40% were counted once. The ten largest clones capture less than 55% of the sample. Synovial fluid samples were paired with blood samples taken from the same ankylosing spondylitis patients.

In this chain, TRBV20-1 is recombined with TRBJ2-3; TRBD1 agrees with 9 junctional bases. Sequencing was carried out using synovial fluid, either unsorted or a sorted T cell fraction (not recorded which). The sequence derives from a male donor with ankylosing spondylitis. CDR3 loop: CSATPPEDRGLTDTQYF. The DNA sequence is as follows: TGCAGTGCTACTCCCCCAGAGGACAGGGGACTCACAGATACGCAGTATTTT.